The T cell receptor (beta chain) under discussion was sequenced for a study of OX40 agonist ivuxolimab in advanced cancers. The protocol was immunoSEQ multiplex PCR, while the TCRdb copy is restricted to in-frame clones and leaves out a portion. The data contain 18,000 or so clones, about two thirds of them singletons. Trimming at V came to 3 bases and at J to 5 bases, leaving 6 bases not matched to a gene. CDR1 and CDR2 from the germline V gene are MNHEY and SMNVEV (reference sequence). The CDR3 has 15 amino acids. Specimen: CD4+ or CD8+ T cells sorted from blood, collected in a trial of the OX40 agonist ivuxolimab. V is TRBV27 and J is TRBJ1-5; the match to TRBD1 covers 8 bases. This clonotype was obtained from an adult with an advanced solid tumor such as melanoma, head and neck, liver or kidney cancer. In DNA, the CDR3 is TGTGCCAGCAGTTTCCACAACAGGGGGGATCAGCCCCAGCATTTT. This codes for CASSFHNRGDQPQHF.